The clone carrying this T cell receptor beta chain was detected a few times. No antigen is known for it. The CDR3 is 15 amino acids. V shed 2 bases and J 7 bases; nucleotides not matched to a gene: 2. CDR1 and CDR2 (germline): MDHEN, SYDVKM. The entry originates in a study of blood T cells in healthy people across ages. Study-wide findings and caveats: Any changes in expanded clonotypes were possibly confounded, as donor CMV status remained unknown. The fall in TCR beta diversity per million T cells was roughly linear with age. With naive T cell percentage, TCR beta diversity showed a strong correlation.

Through a sample-barcoded 5' primer and a J-beta primer mix, a second PCR was run for 7 to 11 cycles. TCRdb re-called the 5' RACE reads with MiXCR, one entry per CDR3 protein. The sample consists of 1.5 million to 2 million distinct CDR3 sequences, 39% of them appearing once. Total RNA amounts of at least 5 micrograms were extracted per sample. This sequence originates from a human donor in good health. The chain uses TRBV28 and TRBJ2-3, with 14 bases aligning to TRBD2. The sequencing input was blood. DNA of the CDR3: TGTGCCAGCAGTTTAGGGACTAGCGGGGGTCATACGCAGTATTTT. Amino acid sequence: CASSLGTSGGHTQYF.